This T cell receptor beta chain was recovered during a study of CXCR3-negative and CXCR3-positive naive CD8 T cells. Study-level information: Each library held about 1.5 +/- 0.3 million TRB reads, some 130 million in total. Study-level findings and limits: The study found that naive CXCR3-negative and CXCR3-positive cells shared TRBV-TRBJ usage, while memory cells differed. Memory CD8+ cells showed much lower diversity, while both naive subsets were comparably high.

To note about this clonotype: Its antigen is undetermined.

The libraries of TRB cDNA were constructed through 5' RACE using UMI labels. TCRdb re-called the 5' RACE reads; every CDR3 protein appears as one record, without DNA. The table lists tens of thousands of distinct CDR3 sequences, with roughly 10% in the top ten. This receptor was identified in a human donor in good health. Some clones in this sample may be carry-over from other donors' samples. The specimen was memory CD8+ T cells from blood.

The CDR3 loop reads CASSIGTDTQYF. This chain joins TRBV19 and TRBJ2-3. The CDR3 extends over 12 amino acids. Germline lookup yields CDR1 LNHDA and CDR2 SQIVND (reference sequence).